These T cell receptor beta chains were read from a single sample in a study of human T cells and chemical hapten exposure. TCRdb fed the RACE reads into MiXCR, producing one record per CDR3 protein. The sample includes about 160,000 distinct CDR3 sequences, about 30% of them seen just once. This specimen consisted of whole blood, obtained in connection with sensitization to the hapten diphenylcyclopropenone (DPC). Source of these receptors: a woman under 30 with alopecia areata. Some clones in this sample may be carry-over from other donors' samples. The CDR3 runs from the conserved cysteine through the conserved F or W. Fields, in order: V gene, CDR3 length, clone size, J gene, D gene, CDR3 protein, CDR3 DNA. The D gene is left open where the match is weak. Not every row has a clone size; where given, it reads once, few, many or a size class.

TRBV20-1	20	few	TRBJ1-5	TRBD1	CSASSKSPDRGTQLYQPQHF	TGCAGTGCTAGTTCGAAGAGTCCGGACAGGGGGACCCAACTTTATCAGCCCCAGCATTTT
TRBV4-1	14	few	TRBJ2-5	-	CASSQGPLEETQYF	TGCGCCAGCAGCCAAGGACCCTTGGAAGAGACCCAGTACTTC
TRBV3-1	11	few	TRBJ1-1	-	CASSQGEKAFF	TGTGCCAGCAGCCAAGGCGAGAAAGCTTTCTTT
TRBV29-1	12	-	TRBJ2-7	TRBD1	CSVRDRYYEQYF	TGCAGCGTTAGGGACAGGTACTACGAGCAGTACTTC
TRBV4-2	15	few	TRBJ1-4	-	CASSQDTATNEKLFF	TGTGCCAGCAGCCAAGATACAGCAACTAATGAAAAACTGTTTTTT
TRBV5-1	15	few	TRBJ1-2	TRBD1	CASSLTGEISYGYTF	TGCGCCAGCAGCTTGACAGGGGAGATAAGCTATGGCTACACCTTC
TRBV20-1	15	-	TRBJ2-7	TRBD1	CSARVLTGEAYEQYF	TGCAGTGCTAGAGTCCTGACAGGGGAGGCCTACGAGCAGTACTTC
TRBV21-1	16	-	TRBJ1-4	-	CASSKGWSPFNEKLFF	TGTGCCAGCAGCAAAGGATGGAGTCCCTTTAATGAAAAACTGTTTTTT
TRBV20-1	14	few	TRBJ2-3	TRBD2	CSARETSGRVTQYF	TGCAGTGCTAGGGAGACTAGCGGGAGGGTTACGCAGTATTTT
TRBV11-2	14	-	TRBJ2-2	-	CASSLIGAPGERFF	TGTGCCAGCAGCTTAATTGGTGCACCCGGGGAGCGGTTTTTT
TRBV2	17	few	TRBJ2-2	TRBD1	CASSGQGQGARTGELFF	TGTGCCAGCAGTGGACAGGGACAGGGGGCGAGGACCGGGGAGCTGTTTTTT
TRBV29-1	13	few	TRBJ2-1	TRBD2	CSGRTSGRYEQFF	TGCAGCGGACGGACTAGCGGGAGATATGAGCAGTTCTTC
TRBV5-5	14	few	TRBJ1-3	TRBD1	CASSPGQGWTTIYF	TGTGCCAGCAGCCCGGGACAGGGTTGGACCACCATATATTTT
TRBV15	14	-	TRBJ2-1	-	CATSTRYGYNEQFF	TGTGCCACCAGCACCCGTTATGGGTACAATGAGCAGTTCTTC
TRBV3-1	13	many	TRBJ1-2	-	CASSPRQDRGYTF	TGTGCCAGCAGCCCCCGACAGGATCGAGGCTACACCTTC
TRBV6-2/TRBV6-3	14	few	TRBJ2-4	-	CASSLQGGENIQYF	TGTGCCAGCAGTCTACAGGGAGGGGAAAACATTCAGTACTTC
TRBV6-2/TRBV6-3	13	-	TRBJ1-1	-	CATLSAGGTEAFF	TGTGCCACCTTGAGCGCGGGAGGCACTGAAGCTTTCTTT
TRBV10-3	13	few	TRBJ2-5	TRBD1	CAITKDRQETQYF	TGTGCCATCACCAAGGACAGGCAAGAGACCCAGTACTTC
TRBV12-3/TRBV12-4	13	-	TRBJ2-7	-	CASSFFGTYEQYF	TGTGCCAGCAGTTTTTTCGGCACCTACGAGCAGTACTTC
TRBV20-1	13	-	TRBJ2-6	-	CSASFSGANVLTF	TGCAGTGCTAGTTTCTCTGGGGCCAACGTCCTGACTTTC
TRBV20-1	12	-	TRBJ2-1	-	CSAVHSYNEQFF	TGCAGTGCCGTCCACTCCTACAATGAGCAGTTCTTC
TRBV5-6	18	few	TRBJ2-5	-	CASSLANRPQVLKETQYF	TGTGCCAGCAGCTTGGCCAATCGTCCGCAGGTACTAAAAGAGACCCAGTACTTC
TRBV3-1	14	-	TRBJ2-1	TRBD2	CASSRTSVYNEQFF	TGTGCCAGCAGCCGTACTAGCGTATACAATGAGCAGTTCTTC
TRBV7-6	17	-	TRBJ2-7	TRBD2	CASSPRSLAGGLYEQYF	TGTGCCAGCAGCCCCCGATCTCTAGCGGGAGGGTTATACGAGCAGTACTTC
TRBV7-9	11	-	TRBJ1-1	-	CASSLTEEAFF	TGTGCCAGCAGCTTAACTGAGGAAGCTTTCTTT
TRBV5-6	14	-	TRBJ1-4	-	CASSPPQGREKLFF	TGTGCCAGCAGCCCGCCGCAGGGTAGGGAAAAACTGTTTTTT
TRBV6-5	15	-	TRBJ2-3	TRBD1	CASSSPDRGTDTQYF	TGTGCCAGCAGTTCTCCGGACAGGGGCACAGATACGCAGTATTTT
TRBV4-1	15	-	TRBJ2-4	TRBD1	CASSQDHGTANIQYF	TGCGCCAGCAGCCAAGATCACGGGACAGCCAACATTCAGTACTTC
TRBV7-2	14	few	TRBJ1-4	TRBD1	CASSPGTGGEKLFF	TGTGCCAGCAGCCCCGGGACAGGGGGTGAAAAACTGTTTTTT
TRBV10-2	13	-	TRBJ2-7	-	CASTLTETYEQYF	TGCGCCAGCACCTTGACGGAGACCTACGAGCAGTACTTC
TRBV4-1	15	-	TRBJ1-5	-	CASSQLAISNQPQHF	TGCGCCAGCAGCCAGCTGGCAATTAGCAATCAGCCCCAGCATTTT
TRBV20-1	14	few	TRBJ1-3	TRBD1	CSAFDRASGNTIYF	TGCAGTGCCTTCGACAGGGCCTCTGGAAACACCATATATTTT
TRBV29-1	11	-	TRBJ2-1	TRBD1	CSGRGLNEQFF	TGCAGCGGCAGGGGGCTGAATGAGCAGTTCTTC
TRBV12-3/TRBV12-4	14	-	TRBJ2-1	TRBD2	CASSLGTSGVEQFF	TGTGCCAGCAGTCTAGGGACTAGCGGGGTTGAGCAGTTCTTC
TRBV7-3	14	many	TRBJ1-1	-	CASSRGGSSTEAFF	TGTGCCAGCAGCCGGGGGGGTTCGTCCACTGAAGCTTTCTTT
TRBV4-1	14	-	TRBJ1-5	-	CASSIYPSNQPQHF	TGCGCCAGCAGCATTTACCCGAGCAATCAGCCCCAGCATTTT
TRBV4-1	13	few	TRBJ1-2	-	CASSHAESYGYTF	TGCGCCAGCAGCCATGCCGAGAGCTATGGCTACACCTTC
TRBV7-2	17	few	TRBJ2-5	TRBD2	CASSLGGLAGAQETQYF	TGTGCCAGCAGCTTAGGGGGACTAGCGGGGGCCCAAGAGACCCAGTACTTC
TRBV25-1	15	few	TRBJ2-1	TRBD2	CASSTREDTYNEQFF	TGTGCCAGCAGTACCCGGGAGGACACTTACAATGAGCAGTTCTTC
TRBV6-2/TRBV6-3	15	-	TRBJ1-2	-	CASSRDPSFNYGYTF	TGTGCCAGCAGCCGAGATCCGTCGTTTAACTATGGCTACACCTTC
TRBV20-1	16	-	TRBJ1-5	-	CSARDQAPGGNQPQHF	TGCAGTGCTAGAGATCAGGCCCCCGGAGGCAATCAGCCCCAGCATTTT
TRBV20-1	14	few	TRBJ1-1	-	CSASRGAVNTEAFF	TGCAGTGCTAGTAGGGGGGCGGTGAACACTGAAGCTTTCTTT
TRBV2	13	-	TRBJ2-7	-	CASSEVRVGEQYF	TGTGCCAGCAGTGAAGTCAGGGTTGGCGAGCAGTACTTC
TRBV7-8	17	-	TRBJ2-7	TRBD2	CASSTRLADQNLYEQYF	TGTGCCAGCAGCACTCGACTAGCGGACCAGAACCTGTACGAGCAGTACTTC
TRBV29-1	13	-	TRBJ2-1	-	CSVASGKYNEQFF	TGCAGCGTTGCCAGCGGAAAATACAATGAGCAGTTCTTC
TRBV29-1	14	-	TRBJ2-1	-	CSVGPLLGANEQFF	TGCAGCGTGGGACCCCTTCTTGGAGCCAATGAGCAGTTCTTC